A single sample gave rise to the 32 T cell receptor beta chains below, sequenced in a study of T cell changes during pregnancy in multiple sclerosis. TCRdb's copy holds only in-frame clones and misses some; the assay was immunoSEQ multiplex PCR. The data show some 74,000 clones, 92% seen once. This sample comprised peripheral blood, obtained after pregnancy. Receptors were obtained from a female donor in good health, enrolled as a control in a pregnancy study.

V is TRBV18 and J is TRBJ2-6; weak D call: TRBD1 (5 bases). Trimming took 2 bases from V and 0 from J, leaving 8 bases between them. Germline V gene data show CDR1 as KGHSH and CDR2 as LQKENI. The CDR3 has 16 residues. Here the CDR3 reads CASSPVDTSGANVLTF. For the CDR3, the DNA is TGTGCCAGCTCACCAGTGGACACCTCTGGGGCCAACGTCCTGACTTTC.

This clone has only a few counts. The chain joins TRBV28 to TRBJ1-6; TRBD1 matches 10 bases. Germline V gene lookup returns CDR1 MDHEN and CDR2 SYDVKM. The trim removed 2 bases at V and 6 bases at J, leaving 7 bases unmatched. The CDR3 has 17 amino acids. Written as DNA, the CDR3 is TGTGCCAGCAGTTTAGACCCCCGGACAGGGGGTAATTCACCCCTCCACTTT. Protein product: CASSLDPRTGGNSPLHF. Complete variable domain (other parts from reference TRBV28 and TRBJ1-6): DVKVTQSSRYLVKRTGEKVFLECVQDMDHENMFWYRQDPGLGLRLIYFSYDVKMKEKGDIPEGYSVSREKKERFSLILESASTNQTSMYLCASSLDPRTGGNSPLHFGNGTRLTVT.

The rearrangement links TRBV30 to TRBJ1-3; D is unresolved. The CDR3 is 14 residues long. V was pared by 4 bases and J by 0 bases, with 10 bases between. Germline V gene data show CDR1 as GTSNPN and CDR2 as SVGIG (reference sequence). This chain's CDR3 is CAWTSECSGNTIYF. CDR3 coding DNA: TGTGCCTGGACTAGCGAGTGCTCTGGAAACACCATATATTTT. The full variable domain, its missing parts supplied by reference TRBV30 and TRBJ1-3, is SQTIHQWPATLVQPVGSPLSLECTVEGTSNPNLYWYRQAAGRGLQLLFYSVGIGQISSEVPQNLSASRPQDRQFILSSKKLLLSDSGFYLCAWTSECSGNTIYFGEGSWLTVV.

This chain uses TRBV4-1 with TRBJ2-7; 9 bases align to TRBD2. Germline-derived CDR1 and CDR2 are MGHRA and YSYEKL. The junction had 8 bases not matched to a gene; V was cut back by 4 bases and J by 4 bases. The CDR3 is 15 residues long. The CDR3 loop is CASSPGAGGPYEQYF. The CDR3 nucleotides are TGCGCCAGCAGCCCCGGGGCGGGAGGGCCGTACGAGCAGTACTTC.

The chain recombines TRBV7-9 with TRBJ2-7, with 7 bases matching TRBD2. Germline V lookup: CDR1 SEHNR, CDR2 FQNEAQ (reference sequence). J lost 3 bases, V lost 5 bases, and 4 bases had no gene match. This CDR3 comprises 13 residues. The DNA for the CDR3 is TGTGCCAGCAGCGGCGCTAGCGGCTACGAGCAGTACTTC. Amino acids: CASSGASGYEQYF.

The rearrangement links TRBV25-1 to TRBJ1-5, with no clear D. Trimming took 7 bases from V and 3 from J, leaving 13 bases between them. Germline CDR1 is MGHDK and CDR2 is SYGVNS. This CDR3 is 14 amino acids long. The CDR3 loop is CASIGVEDNQPQHF. CDR3 nucleotide sequence: TGTGCCAGCATCGGGGTCGAAGACAATCAGCCCCAGCATTTT.

This rearrangement joins TRBV15 to TRBJ2-7, with TRBD1 as a possible D gene (6 bases). Germline lookup yields CDR1 LNHNV and CDR2 YYDKDF (reference sequence). This CDR3 has 15 amino acids. Between the trimmed V and J ends, which lost 3 bases and 2 bases, there was a span of 14 bases. The DNA for the CDR3 is TGTGCCACCAGCAGGGAACGCGGACAGACCTACGAGCAGTACTTC. Encoded protein: CATSRERGQTYEQYF.

A word on this clone: This sample also contains other DNA sequences that code for the same CDR3. The chain carries TRBV5-4 and TRBJ2-5, with D possibly TRBD1 on 5 matching bases. The CDR3 is 13 residues long. V dropped 1 base and J dropped 4 bases, with 8 bases sitting between them. Per the germline V gene, CDR1 is SGHNT and CDR2 is YYREEE (reference sequence). The CDR3 spells CASSLQGRETQYF. The CDR3 DNA follows: TGTGCCAGCAGCTTGCAGGGTAGAGAGACCCAGTACTTC.

The sample holds one count of this clone. This chain uses TRBV14 with TRBJ2-3, with TRBD1 as a possible D gene (7 bases). CDR1 and CDR2 (germline): SGHDN, FVKESK. The V gene lost 6 bases and the J gene lost 4 bases, with 20 bases spanning the gap. This CDR3 region has 16 residues. Here the CDR3 reads CASSRRRGPRSDTQYF. The CDR3 coding sequence is TGTGCCAGCAGTCGAAGGAGGGGGCCTAGATCAGATACGCAGTATTTT.

The chain has TRBV6-1 and TRBJ2-1, with D tentatively TRBD1 (6 bases). V dropped 3 bases and J dropped 9 bases, with 15 bases sitting between them. CDR3 length equals 14 residues. CDR1 and CDR2 from the germline V gene are MNHNS and SASEGT. The CDR3, as DNA: TGTGCCAGCAGTGACGCATTCAGGACAGTTGAGCAGTTCTTC. Translating gives CASSDAFRTVEQFF.

The chain is built from TRBV27 and TRBJ2-3; D ambiguous. Germline V CDR1 and CDR2: MNHEY, SMNVEV (reference sequence). The CDR3 loop spans 14 amino acids. V lost 3 bases to trimming and J lost 2 bases, with 9 bases between them. DNA for the CDR3: TGTGCCAGCAGTTTTATTCCCCCCACAGATACGCAGTATTTT. Its protein is CASSFIPPTDTQYF.

The chain uses TRBV6-6 and TRBJ1-5, with 7 bases that match TRBD1. The CDR3 loop spans 16 amino acids. V lost 6 bases and J lost 2; bases outside the gene matches: 10. Germline CDR1 is MNHNY and CDR2 is SVGAGI (reference sequence). Here the CDR3 DNA reads TGTGCCAGCAGCAACCGAGGACAGGAAGGCAATCAGCCCCAGCATTTT. As protein: CASSNRGQEGNQPQHF.

This clone appeared once. The chain combines TRBV6-5 with TRBJ1-3; tentative D call: TRBD1 (5 bases). The germline gives CDR1 MNHEY, CDR2 SVGAGI. V was trimmed by 3 bases and J by 0 bases, leaving 9 bases between them. The CDR3 consists of 15 residues. CDR3 region: CASSYWRGSGNTIYF. The CDR3 DNA sequence: TGTGCCAGCAGTTATTGGAGGGGCTCTGGAAACACCATATATTTT.

This chain joins TRBV6-6 and TRBJ2-7, with D tentatively TRBD2 (5 bases). The CDR3 runs 13 residues. Germline assignment: CDR1 MNHNY and CDR2 SVGAGI (reference sequence). V shed 1 base and J shed 3 bases, with 7 bases lying between them. CDR3 bases: TGTGCCAGCAGTTACTATACTAGCTACGAGCAGTACTTC. Translation: CASSYYTSYEQYF.

The chain is built from TRBV18 and TRBJ1-5; 12 positions match TRBD1. The CDR3 is 16 amino acids. Trimming took 0 bases from V and 3 from J; bases not matched to a gene: 0. CDR1 and CDR2 from the germline V gene are KGHSH and LQKENI. CDR3 sequence (DNA): TGTGCCAGCTCACCACCGGGACAGGGGGCCAATCAGCCCCAGCATTTT. It is translated as CASSPPGQGANQPQHF.

The chain carries TRBV11-1 and TRBJ1-1, with D possibly being TRBD1 (5 bases). Germline V gene sequence: CDR1 SGHAT, CDR2 FQDESV (reference sequence). The CDR3 is made up of 16 amino acids. V was pared by 2 bases and J by 2 bases, with 15 bases between. The CDR3 spells CASSLPWGELNTEAFF. The CDR3 DNA reads TGTGCCAGCAGCTTACCTTGGGGGGAACTTAACACTGAAGCTTTCTTT.

V usage is TRBV18 and J usage is TRBJ2-5; 8 bases align to TRBD2. Germline V gene data show CDR1 as KGHSH and CDR2 as LQKENI. Trimming took 2 bases from V and 4 from J; bases not matched to a gene: 6. The CDR3 length is 15 residues. The CDR3 here is CASSPSAGGGETQYF. CDR3 sequence (DNA): TGTGCCAGCTCACCATCTGCGGGGGGAGGAGAGACCCAGTACTTC.

This clone was recorded once. The CDR3: CASSLGSGTDTQYF. CDR3 in DNA: TGTGCCAGCAGCTTAGGGAGTGGCACAGATACGCAGTATTTT. The V and J genes are TRBV11-1 and TRBJ2-3; D is unresolved. Germline loops: CDR1 SGHAT, CDR2 FQDESV (reference sequence). This CDR3 is built from 14 residues. V dropped 1 base and J dropped 1 base, with 6 bases sitting between them.

The chain couples TRBV7-6 to TRBJ2-5; tentative D call: TRBD2 (6 bases). V dropped 2 bases and J dropped 2 bases, with 12 bases sitting between them. Germline values: CDR1 SGHVS, CDR2 FNYEAQ. This CDR3 spans 15 amino acids. The CDR3 DNA reads as TGTGCCAGCAGCTTATTTGGTAGCGGACAAGAGACCCAGTACTTC. This encodes CASSLFGSGQETQYF. The whole variable domain, filled in from reference TRBV7-6 and TRBJ2-5, reads GAGVSQSPRYKVTKRGQDVALRCDPISGHVSLYWYRQALGQGPEFLTYFNYEAQQDKSGLPNDRFSAERPEGSISTLTIQRTEQRDSAMYRCASSLFGSGQETQYFGPGTRLLVL.

This chain joins TRBV10-2 and TRBJ2-1; a weak D match, TRBD2 (6 bases). Germline values: CDR1 WSHSY, CDR2 SAAADI. V dropped 8 bases and J dropped 7 bases, with 12 bases sitting between them. The CDR3 consists of 12 residues. CDR3 DNA: TGCGCCAGCGCGGAGGGATGGAATGAGCAGTTCTTC. This encodes CASAEGWNEQFF.

The chain employs TRBV5-4 and TRBJ2-5; a possible D gene is TRBD2 (6 bases). The CDR3 length is 14 residues. The germline V gene encodes CDR1 SGHNT and CDR2 YYREEE (reference sequence). Trimming removed 0 bases at V and 2 bases at J, with 8 bases between. CDR3 DNA sequence: TGTGCCAGCAGCTTGGGGGGGGTACAAGAGACCCAGTACTTC. It is translated as CASSLGGVQETQYF.

The chain couples TRBV6-5 to TRBJ1-2, with 8 bases fitting TRBD1. This CDR3 has 14 residues. CDR1 and CDR2 from the germline V gene are MNHEY and SVGAGI. The V segment lost 0 bases and the J segment 6 bases; nucleotides outside the gene matches: 3. The CDR3 spells CASSYSQGVNGYTF. In DNA, the CDR3 is TGTGCCAGCAGTTACTCACAGGGGGTAAATGGCTACACCTTC.

The V gene is TRBV5-4, the J gene TRBJ2-3; 7 nucleotides align to TRBD2. Trimming cost V 4 bases and J 1 base; bases outside gene matches: 6. Germline assignment: CDR1 SGHNT and CDR2 YYREEE (reference sequence). The CDR3 sequence is 15 residues long. CDR3 sequence: CASSNERGRTDTQYF. The CDR3 DNA is TGTGCCAGCAGCAATGAGCGGGGCCGCACAGATACGCAGTATTTT.

The chain employs TRBV5-1 and TRBJ2-7; D gene unclear. The CDR3 consists of 14 residues. Germline CDR1 is SGHRS and CDR2 is YFSETQ. V lost 3 bases, J lost 2 bases, and 12 bases lay in between. The CDR3 DNA reads TGCGCCAGCAGCTCAAGTCTAGAGCCCTACGAGCAGTACTTC. It codes for CASSSSLEPYEQYF.

The V and J genes are TRBV9 and TRBJ1-2; TRBD1 agrees at 9 bases. Germline V gene data show CDR1 as SGDLS and CDR2 as YYNGEE. The CDR3 runs to 16 residues. With V trimmed by 4 bases and J by 3 bases, 10 bases remained unmatched. The CDR3 nucleotides read TGTGCCAGCAGCAGATTCCGACAGGGGGACGACTATGGCTACACCTTC. Translation gives CASSRFRQGDDYGYTF.

The chain couples TRBV9 to TRBJ2-3, with a possible D match to TRBD2 (6 bases). The V end was cut by 1 base, the J end by 2 bases, with 20 bases between. Germline CDR1 SGDLS, CDR2 YYNGEE. This CDR3 comprises 18 residues. CDR3 sequence: CASSVNVGLAPLTDTQYF. The CDR3 DNA is TGTGCCAGCAGCGTAAACGTGGGCCTAGCGCCTCTCACAGATACGCAGTATTTT.

This chain uses TRBV10-1 with TRBJ2-7; TRBD2 agrees at 7 bases. CDR1 is WNHNN, CDR2 SYGVQD, per germline (reference sequence). With V trimmed by 4 bases and J by 1 base, 4 bases remained unmatched. This CDR3 region has 14 residues. CDR3 DNA: TGCGCCAGCAGTGTTACTAGCGCTTCCTACGAGCAGTACTTC. It translates to CASSVTSASYEQYF.

The chain combines TRBV5-8 with TRBJ2-4; 8 bases are shared with TRBD2. Germline CDR1 reads SGHTS; CDR2 reads YDEGEE. The ends lost 1 base at V and 7 bases at J; junction bases unmatched: 10. The CDR3 totals 16 residues. The CDR3 DNA is TGTGCCAGCAGCTTGTTGATGCGGGGGGCGGGGAACATTCAGTACTTC. Its translation is CASSLLMRGAGNIQYF.

J is TRBJ1-2 and V is TRBV5-5; a weak D match, TRBD1 (6 bases). There are 15 residues in the CDR3. V lost 0 bases, J lost 4 bases, and 13 bases lay in between. The germline V gene encodes CDR1 SGHKS and CDR2 YYEKEE (reference sequence). DNA for the CDR3: TGTGCCAGCAGCTTGGACTTTAACAGGGCCTATGGCTACACCTTC. This translates into CASSLDFNRAYGYTF. Variable domain in full (rest from reference TRBV5-5 and TRBJ1-2): DAGVTQSPTHLIKTRGQQVTLRCSPISGHKSVSWYQQVLGQGPQFIFQYYEKEERGRGNFPDRFSARQFPNYSSELNVNALLLGDSALYLCASSLDFNRAYGYTFGSGTRLTVV.

The rearrangement links TRBV19 to TRBJ2-3; D is undetermined. The CDR3 extends over 15 amino acids. Trimming removed 0 bases at V and 0 bases at J, with 7 bases between. CDR1 and CDR2 (germline): LNHDA, SQIVND (reference sequence). CDR3: CASSIEHISTDTQYF. The CDR3 nucleotides read TGTGCCAGTAGTATAGAACACATTAGCACAGATACGCAGTATTTT.

The chain couples TRBV2 to TRBJ2-7; 11 bases line up with TRBD1. The CDR3 extends over 16 amino acids. The ends lost 6 bases at V and 3 bases at J; junction bases unmatched: 10. Germline V gives CDR1 SNHLY, CDR2 FYNNEI. This CDR3 is CASSSAMGTGGYEQYF. CDR3 DNA: TGTGCCAGCAGCTCTGCGATGGGGACAGGGGGCTACGAGCAGTACTTC.

The rearrangement joins TRBV19 to TRBJ1-2; D not certain. V was shortened by 2 bases and J by 2 bases, with 12 bases between the two germline ends. CDR3 length: 15 amino acids. CDR1 and CDR2 (germline): LNHDA, SQIVND (reference sequence). CDR3 residues: CASSIIQTKNYGYTF. CDR3 sequence (DNA): TGTGCCAGTAGTATAATCCAGACAAAAAACTATGGCTACACCTTC.